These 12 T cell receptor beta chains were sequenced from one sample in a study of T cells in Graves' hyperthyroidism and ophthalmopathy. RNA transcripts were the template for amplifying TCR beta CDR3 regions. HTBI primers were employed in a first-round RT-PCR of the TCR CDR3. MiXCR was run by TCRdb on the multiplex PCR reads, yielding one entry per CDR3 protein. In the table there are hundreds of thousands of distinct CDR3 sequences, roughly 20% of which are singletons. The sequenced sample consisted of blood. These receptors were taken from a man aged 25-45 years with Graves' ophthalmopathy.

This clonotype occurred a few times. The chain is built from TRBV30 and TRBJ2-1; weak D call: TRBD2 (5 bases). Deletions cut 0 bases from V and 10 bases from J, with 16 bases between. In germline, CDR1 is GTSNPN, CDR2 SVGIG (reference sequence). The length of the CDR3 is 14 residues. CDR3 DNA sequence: TGTGCCTGGAGTGTACCCGAGCAGACTAAGGAGCAGTTCTTC. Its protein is CAWSVPEQTKEQFF. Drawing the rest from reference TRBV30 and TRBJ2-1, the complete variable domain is SQTIHQWPATLVQPVGSPLSLECTVEGTSNPNLYWYRQAAGRGLQLLFYSVGIGQISSEVPQNLSASRPQDRQFILSSKKLLLSDSGFYLCAWSVPEQTKEQFFGPGTRLTVL.

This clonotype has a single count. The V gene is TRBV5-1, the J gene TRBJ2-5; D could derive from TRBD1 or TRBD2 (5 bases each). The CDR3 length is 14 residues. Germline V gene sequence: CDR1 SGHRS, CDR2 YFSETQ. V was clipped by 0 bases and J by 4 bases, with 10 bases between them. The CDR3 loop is CASSLGAGTETQYF. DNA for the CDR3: TGCGCCAGCAGCTTGGGGGCAGGGACAGAGACCCAGTACTTC.

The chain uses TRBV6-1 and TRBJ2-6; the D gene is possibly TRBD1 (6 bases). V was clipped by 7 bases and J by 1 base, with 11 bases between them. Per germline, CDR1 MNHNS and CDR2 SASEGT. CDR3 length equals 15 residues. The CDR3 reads CASNRESSGANVLTF. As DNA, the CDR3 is TGTGCCAGCAACAGGGAGTCATCTGGGGCCAACGTCCTGACTTTC.

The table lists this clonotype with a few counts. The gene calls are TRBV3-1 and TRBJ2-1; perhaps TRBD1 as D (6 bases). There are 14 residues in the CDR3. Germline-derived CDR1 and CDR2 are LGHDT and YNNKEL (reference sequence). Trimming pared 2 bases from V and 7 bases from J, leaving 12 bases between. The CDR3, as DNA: TGTGCCAGCAGCCAAAGACAGGTGCGAAATGAGCAGTTCTTC. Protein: CASSQRQVRNEQFF.

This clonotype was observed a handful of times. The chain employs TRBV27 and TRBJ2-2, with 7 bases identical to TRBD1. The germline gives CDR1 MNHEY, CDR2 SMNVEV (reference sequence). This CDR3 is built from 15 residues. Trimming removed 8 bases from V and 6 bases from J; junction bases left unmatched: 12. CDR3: CASSKRSGGAGELFF. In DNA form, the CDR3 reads TGTGCCAGCTCTAAACGATCAGGGGGTGCCGGGGAGCTGTTTTTT.

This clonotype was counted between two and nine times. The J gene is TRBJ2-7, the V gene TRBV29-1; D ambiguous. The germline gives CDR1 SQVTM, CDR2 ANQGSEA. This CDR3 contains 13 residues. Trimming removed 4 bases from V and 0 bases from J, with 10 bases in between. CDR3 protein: CSVVPRSSYEQYF. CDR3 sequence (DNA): TGCAGCGTTGTACCCAGGAGCTCCTACGAGCAGTACTTC.

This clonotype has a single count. The CDR3 DNA is TGCAGCGTTCCTAGGAGGGGGACAGGGGGCAACAATGAGCAGTTCTTC. Its protein product is CSVPRRGTGGNNEQFF. This chain links TRBV29-1 with TRBJ2-1, with TRBD1 matching over 12 bases. V lost 5 bases to trimming and J lost 5 bases; unmatched junction nucleotides: 10. Germline CDR1 reads SQVTM; CDR2 reads ANQGSEA. This CDR3 region has 16 residues.

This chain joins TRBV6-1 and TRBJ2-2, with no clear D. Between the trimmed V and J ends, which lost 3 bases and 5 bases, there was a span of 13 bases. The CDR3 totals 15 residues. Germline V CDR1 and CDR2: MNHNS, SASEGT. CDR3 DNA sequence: TGTGCCAGCAGTGACCCCCCTACAATGACCGGGGAGCTGTTTTTT. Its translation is CASSDPPTMTGELFF.

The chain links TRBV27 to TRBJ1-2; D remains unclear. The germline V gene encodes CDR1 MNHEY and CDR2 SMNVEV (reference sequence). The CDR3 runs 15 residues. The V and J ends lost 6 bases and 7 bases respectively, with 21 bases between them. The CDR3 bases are TGTGCCAGCAGAAGGAAGGACGAACTATATGCTGGCTACACCTTC. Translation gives CASRRKDELYAGYTF.

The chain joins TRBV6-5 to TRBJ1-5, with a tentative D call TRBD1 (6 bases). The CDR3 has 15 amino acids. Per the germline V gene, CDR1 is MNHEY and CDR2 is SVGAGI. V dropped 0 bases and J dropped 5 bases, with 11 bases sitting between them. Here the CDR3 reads CASSYSFQGHQPQHF. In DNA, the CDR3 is TGTGCCAGCAGTTACTCTTTCCAGGGGCATCAGCCCCAGCATTTT.

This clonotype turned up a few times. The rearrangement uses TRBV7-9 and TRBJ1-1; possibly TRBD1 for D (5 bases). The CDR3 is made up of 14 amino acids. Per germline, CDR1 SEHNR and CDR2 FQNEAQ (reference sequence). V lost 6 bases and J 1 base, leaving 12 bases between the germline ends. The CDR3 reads CASRQTGQNTEAFF. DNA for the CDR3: TGTGCCAGCAGGCAAACAGGCCAGAACACTGAAGCTTTCTTT. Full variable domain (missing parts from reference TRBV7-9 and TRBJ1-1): DTGVSQNPRHKITKRGQNVTFRCDPISEHNRLYWYRQTLGQGPEFLTYFQNEAQLEKSRLLSDRFSAERPKGSFSTLEIQRTEQGDSAMYLCASRQTGQNTEAFFGQGTRLTVV.

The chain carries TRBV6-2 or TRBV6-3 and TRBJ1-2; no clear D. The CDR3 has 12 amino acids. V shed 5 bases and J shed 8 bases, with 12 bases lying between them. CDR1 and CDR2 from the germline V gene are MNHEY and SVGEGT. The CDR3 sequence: CASSKRVLGYTF. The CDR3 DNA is TGTGCCAGCAGTAAGAGGGTTCTCGGCTACACCTTC.